Presented here are 26 T cell receptor beta chains from one specimen sequenced in a study of monozygotic twins with cystic fibrosis (dated by TCRdb to the early 2020s). To prepare the library, the immunoSEQ multiplex PCR assay was applied. TCRdb provides this immuneACCESS table in a form limited to in-frame rearrangements. Some clones are lacking; in checked studies, under half of them reflect an unresolved V gene, and why the rest are absent is not known. The table for this sample lists more than 30,000 clones; roughly 96% of them were counted only once. The ten biggest clones cover around 0.18% of the sample. Sequencing input: blood. All receptors derive from a girl under 10 years old with cystic fibrosis.

The chain uses TRBV7-8 and TRBJ2-5, with 7 bases that match TRBD1. The CDR3 runs 14 residues. Germline assignment: CDR1 SGHVS and CDR2 FQNEAQ. V dropped 4 bases and J dropped 4; count of bases not matched to a gene: 6. The CDR3 here is CASSYPEGAETQYF. In DNA form, the CDR3 reads TGTGCCAGCAGCTACCCCGAGGGGGCAGAGACCCAGTACTTC.

The CDR3 loop reads CASSQEAGTAYEQYF. DNA for the CDR3: TGTGCCAGCAGCCAAGAGGCGGGGACCGCCTACGAGCAGTACTTC. The chain couples TRBV4-2 to TRBJ2-7; tentative D call: TRBD2 (6 bases). Germline V gene data show CDR1 as LGHNA and CDR2 as YNFKEQ. Trimming left V 0 bases short and J 2 bases short, with 11 bases between. The CDR3 is 15 residues long.

The V gene is TRBV19, the J gene TRBJ1-1; D uncertain. CDR1 is LNHDA, CDR2 SQIVND, per germline (reference sequence). The V gene lost 5 bases and the J gene lost 0 bases, with 7 bases spanning the gap. The CDR3 loop spans 13 amino acids. The CDR3 is CASSSSVNTEAFF. The DNA of the CDR3 is TGTGCCAGTAGTTCATCTGTGAACACTGAAGCTTTCTTT.

Here the CDR3 reads CAISRTQGNYGYTF. The CDR3 DNA is TGTGCCATCTCAAGGACCCAAGGGAACTATGGCTACACCTTC. The J gene is TRBJ1-2, the V gene TRBV10-3; no reliable D call. There are 14 residues in the CDR3. V lost 8 bases and J lost 2, with 15 bases in between. Germline assignment: CDR1 ENHRY and CDR2 SYGVKD.

Here the CDR3 reads CASSHGTGRTDTQYF. DNA of the CDR3: TGTGCCAGCAGCCACGGGACAGGGAGGACAGATACGCAGTATTTT. V is TRBV9 and J is TRBJ2-3, with 9 bases matching TRBD1. The junction had 6 bases not matched to a gene; V was cut back by 4 bases and J by 3 bases. Germline V gene sequence: CDR1 SGDLS, CDR2 YYNGEE. This CDR3 is 15 amino acids long.

The chain couples TRBV29-1 to TRBJ2-5; 9 nucleotides match TRBD1. The V gene end was trimmed by 5 bases and the J gene end by 5 bases; junction bases not matched to a gene: 9. Germline loops: CDR1 SQVTM, CDR2 ANQGSEA. This CDR3 is built from 14 residues. Here the CDR3 reads CSVKPGQGTETQYF. For the CDR3, the DNA is TGCAGCGTTAAACCGGGACAGGGAACCGAGACCCAGTACTTC.

V is TRBV5-4 and J is TRBJ2-3; no definite D call. This CDR3 has 12 amino acids. Germline loops: CDR1 SGHNT, CDR2 YYREEE (reference sequence). Trimming shortened V by 4 bases and J by 1 base, and 4 bases separated the two germline ends. The CDR3, as DNA: TGTGCCAGCAGCCCCGGCACAGATACGCAGTATTTT. Translation gives CASSPGTDTQYF.

The chain links TRBV10-3 to TRBJ2-7; D not resolved. This CDR3 region has 12 residues. Germline CDR1 is ENHRY and CDR2 is SYGVKD. V lost 3 bases and J lost 3, with 6 bases in between. The CDR3 reads CAISDDHYEQYF. In DNA, the CDR3 is TGTGCCATCAGTGATGACCACTACGAGCAGTACTTC.

The CDR3 coding sequence is TGTGCCAGCAGCGGACTAGCGGGGCCCACCGGAGAGACCCAGTACTTC. It is translated as CASSGLAGPTGETQYF. The chain recombines TRBV5-6 with TRBJ2-5, with 12 positions matching TRBD2. Germline V gene data show CDR1 as SGHDT and CDR2 as YYEEEE. V shed 4 bases and J 4 bases; nucleotides not matched to a gene: 8. The CDR3 runs to 16 residues.

The chain joins TRBV29-1 to TRBJ1-2; D unclear. V lost 0 bases to trimming and J lost 3 bases, with 11 bases between them. The CDR3 is 14 residues long. The V gene's germline CDR1 is SQVTM and CDR2 ANQGSEA. DNA for the CDR3: TGCAGCGTTGAAGATAGGGAGTATGACTATGGCTACACCTTC. Its translation: CSVEDREYDYGYTF.

The chain links TRBV28 to TRBJ2-1, with D maybe TRBD2 (5 bases). V lost 7 bases and J lost 9, with 16 bases in between. This CDR3 contains 13 residues. Germline CDR1 and CDR2: MDHEN and SYDVKM. In nucleotides, the CDR3 is TGTGCCAGCACGGGGAAAACACGGGGTGAGCAGTTCTTC. It yields the protein CASTGKTRGEQFF.

The chain is built from TRBV6-5 and TRBJ2-7; perhaps TRBD2 as D (7 bases). The V gene's germline CDR1 is MNHEY and CDR2 SVGAGI. Trimming shortened V by 5 bases and J by 6 bases, and 17 bases separated the two germline ends. CDR3 size: 14 residues. CDR3 sequence (DNA): TGTGCCAGCAGTGAAAGGGGGGGGCTGGTCGAGCAGTACTTC. It codes for CASSERGGLVEQYF.

This sequence joins TRBV6-1 and TRBJ1-1; D is undetermined. The V end lost 0 bases, the J end lost 7 bases, and 6 bases lay between the germline ends. The CDR3 runs 12 residues. The germline V gene has CDR1 MNHNS and CDR2 SASEGT. The CDR3 is CASSEARSEAFF. The CDR3 DNA reads as TGTGCCAGCAGTGAAGCGCGAAGTGAAGCTTTCTTT.

The V gene is TRBV27, the J gene TRBJ2-3; 10 bases are a match to TRBD2. V lost 5 bases, J lost 14 bases, and 10 bases stayed unmatched. The CDR3 consists of 13 residues. Germline CDR1 reads MNHEY; CDR2 reads SMNVEV (reference sequence). The CDR3 loop is CASSTQSGRAWYF. As DNA, the CDR3 is TGTGCCAGCAGTACTCAAAGCGGGAGGGCCTGGTATTTT.

The V call is TRBV28, the J call TRBJ1-1; D may be TRBD1 (6 bases). The CDR3 consists of 16 residues. Germline CDR1 and CDR2: MDHEN and SYDVKM. Trimming took 5 bases from V and 0 from J, leaving 16 bases between them. The CDR3: CASSDSTGFMNTEAFF. The CDR3 region has the DNA TGTGCCAGCAGTGACTCGACAGGATTTATGAACACTGAAGCTTTCTTT.

This clone was found once. CDR3 in DNA: TGCGCCAGCAGCTTGGAGGAAGAGACCCAGTACTTC. Translating it yields CASSLEEETQYF. The chain couples TRBV5-1 to TRBJ2-5, with D hard to call. This CDR3 is built from 12 residues. Germline loops: CDR1 SGHRS, CDR2 YFSETQ. Trimming removed 0 bases at V and 3 bases at J, with 3 bases between. The variable domain in full, completed from reference TRBV5-1 and TRBJ2-5, reads KAGVTQTPRYLIKTRGQQVTLSCSPISGHRSVSWYQQTPGQGLQFLFEYFSETQRNKGNFPGRFSGRQFSNSRSEMNVSTLELGDSALYLCASSLEEETQYFGPGTRLLVL.

This chain links TRBV19 with TRBJ2-1; 13 nucleotides align to TRBD2. The V segment lost 5 bases and the J segment 9 bases; nucleotides outside the gene matches: 7. The germline CDR1 and CDR2 sequences are LNHDA and SQIVND (reference sequence). This CDR3 has 15 residues. CDR3 DNA: TGTGCCAGTAGTTCACCGGGACTAGCGGGATTTGAGCAGTTCTTC. Translation gives CASSSPGLAGFEQFF.

This clone was recorded a few times. V and J are TRBV6-1 and TRBJ1-5; no reliable D call. CDR1 and CDR2 from the germline V gene are MNHNS and SASEGT. This CDR3 contains 12 residues. Trimming took 3 bases from V and 7 from J, leaving 7 bases between them. CDR3 DNA sequence: TGTGCCAGCAGTGACCGCTTCCAGCCCCAGCATTTT. Its protein is CASSDRFQPQHF.

This rearrangement joins TRBV19 to TRBJ2-7; D gene uncertain. CDR3 size: 16 residues. Between the trimmed V and J ends, which lost 0 bases and 4 bases, there was a span of 16 bases. Germline V gene lookup returns CDR1 LNHDA and CDR2 SQIVND (reference sequence). The DNA of the CDR3 is TGTGCCAGTAGTATAGATCTGTTCCTGGGGTCTTACGAGCAGTACTTC. Its translation: CASSIDLFLGSYEQYF.

The chain combines TRBV18 with TRBJ2-1, with 7 bases that match TRBD1. Germline-derived CDR1 and CDR2 are KGHSH and LQKENI. Unmatched junction bases numbered 5, after V lost 1 base and J lost 5 bases. This CDR3 has 15 amino acids. The CDR3 protein is CASSPHAGGDNEQFF. The CDR3, as DNA: TGTGCCAGCTCACCACACGCAGGGGGAGACAATGAGCAGTTCTTC.

CDR3 sequence: CASSLGGNEQFF. The CDR3, as DNA: TGTGCCAGCAGTTTGGGTGGTAATGAGCAGTTCTTC. The chain employs TRBV28 and TRBJ2-1, with D hard to call. Looked up from germline, CDR1 is MDHEN and CDR2 is SYDVKM. Trimming removed 3 bases from V and 7 bases from J, with 7 bases in between. This CDR3 comprises 12 residues.

The rearrangement uses TRBV2 and TRBJ2-7, with 8 bases lining up with TRBD1. Trimming took 7 bases from V and 3 from J; bases not matched to a gene: 5. The CDR3 runs 13 residues. Germline assignment: CDR1 SNHLY and CDR2 FYNNEI. The CDR3 loop reads CASMQGAFYEQYF. The CDR3 DNA follows: TGTGCCAGCATGCAGGGGGCATTCTACGAGCAGTACTTC.

The CDR3 reads CSAVPGLNQPQHF. CDR3 coding DNA: TGCAGCGCCGTGCCGGGCCTCAATCAGCCCCAGCATTTT. This chain connects TRBV29-1 to TRBJ1-5; D not certain. Trimming removed 7 bases at V and 3 bases at J, with 13 bases between. The CDR3 has 13 amino acids. In germline, CDR1 is SQVTM, CDR2 ANQGSEA.

This chain connects TRBV11-3 to TRBJ2-2; no definite D call. Germline V gene data show CDR1 as SGHNT and CDR2 as YENEEA. V dropped 5 bases and J dropped 5 bases, with 6 bases sitting between them. The CDR3 contains 12 residues. Here the CDR3 reads CASSRSTGELFF. CDR3 coding DNA: TGTGCCAGCAGCCGTTCGACCGGGGAGCTGTTTTTT. Supplemented by reference TRBV11-3 and TRBJ2-2, the full variable domain reads EAGVVQSPRYKIIEKKQPVAFWCNPISGHNTLYWYLQNLGQGPELLIRYENEEAVDDSQLPKDRFSAERLKGVDSTLKIQPAELGDSAVYLCASSRSTGELFFGEGSRLTVL.

The chain recombines TRBV5-5 with TRBJ2-2; TRBD1 agrees at 7 bases. This CDR3 has 14 amino acids. CDR1 SGHKS and CDR2 YYEKEE come from the germline V gene (reference sequence). V trimming: 1 base; J trimming: 7 bases; junction bases outside the gene matches: 4. The CDR3 here is CASSLKGAGGELFF. CDR3 sequence (DNA): TGTGCCAGCAGCTTGAAGGGGGCAGGCGGGGAGCTGTTTTTT.

The chain recombines TRBV5-1 with TRBJ2-7; D is undetermined. The CDR3 loop spans 13 amino acids. Trimming stripped 0 bases from V and 5 bases from J, with 9 bases between. Germline-derived CDR1 and CDR2 are SGHRS and YFSETQ. CDR3 region: CASSLVLGHEQYF. The DNA of the CDR3 is TGCGCCAGCAGCTTGGTCCTCGGGCACGAGCAGTACTTC.